This TCR beta chain was retrieved from a study of blood T cell repertoires in COVID-19. The assay was immunoSEQ multiplex PCR, and TCRdb's table has in-frame clones only and misses some. The data show around 380,000 clones, over 75% seen once. This CDR3 has 15 residues. Germline V gene data show CDR1 as LGHNA and CDR2 as YNFKEQ. V gave up 6 bases and J gave up 2 bases, with 15 bases separating them. The sequenced sample was PBMCs or T cells enriched from blood (not recorded which). This chain connects TRBV4-2 to TRBJ2-3, with unresolved D. This sequence originates from a man between 25 and 39 years old who had recovered from COVID-19. CDR3 region: CASRHWAANTDTQYF. Written as DNA, the CDR3 is TGTGCCAGCAGACACTGGGCAGCCAACACAGATACGCAGTATTTT.